This TCR beta chain was recorded in a study of cytomegalovirus exposure and HLA in healthy donors (dated by TCRdb to the late 2010s). General notes on the study: An earlier analysis of a few hundred of the donors reported approximately 280 Gb of sequence data and about 120 million unique TCR beta sequences obtained from 180 million or so T cells. An early release covering roughly 600 HLA-typed donors comprised roughly 300 gigabases of sequencing data and tens of millions of unique TCR sequences. Of the 300 to 400 genotyped donors, approximately 82% fell in the genetic ancestry cluster associated with self-reported Caucasian donors. The study aimed to test whether signatures of past pathogen exposure could be identified by cataloging public T cell receptors. The study profiled the T cell repertoires of some 610 subjects by immunosequencing and related them to cytomegalovirus serostatus. In addition to the first cohort of 500 to 850 subjects, a separate validation cohort of 120 different subjects was used. High-throughput TCR immunosequencing, statistical association of individual TCRs with disease status, and machine learning were combined to predict cytomegalovirus infection status. A later analysis re-analyzed previously published TCR beta repertoires from several hundred donors and added high-resolution HLA genotyping to study TCR occurrence patterns. In the later analysis, no new phenotypic data were used to find candidate immune exposures; instead, reliance was placed on TCR beta sequences and their occurrence across donors. An earlier analysis of approximately 630 of the donors applied high-throughput TCR beta sequencing to assess whether each TCR beta V gene segment acted as functional or pseudogenic. Alongside the repertoire data, information on donor age, sex, ethnicity and CMV serostatus was compiled. A later genetic analysis took genome-wide SNP genotypes for about three fifths of the 666 donors and used that subset as a discovery cohort. Every discovery cohort repertoire had been produced on one sequencing platform. HLA typing included class I and class II loci at four-digit resolution. Typing coverage differed by locus: A, B, C, DRB1 and DQB1 were typed in about 620-630 donors, DQA1 in 500 to 550, DPA1 in around 600, and DPB1 in just under 490. Roughly 5 DR-DQ haplotypes were handled as single units for association and clustering, since linkage in the cohort was strong. Among around 400 genotyped donors of the cohort, an average of around 250,000 unique TCR beta nucleotide sequences was sequenced per donor, of which about 18% were non-productive.

The paper as a whole reports these results and caveats: Over 15 rarely observed V segments, including chromosome 9 orphons, were excluded from the earlier analysis of about 500 of the donors because counts were too low. Assigning TCR associations to individual alleles was difficult when HLA alleles, especially DR and DQ, strongly co-occurred. Because HLA typing was unavailable for some donors at each locus, only the typed subset was used in association tests. A group of highly shared sequence variants was considered likely to be a technical artifact of the sequencing pipeline. The authors suggested that the approach could potentially be generalized to other disease states and immunological phenotypes. The cohort was sequenced for TCR beta chains only, and without alpha or paired-chain data the features that could be detected were limited. Immune exposure information for the cohort was limited to CMV serostatus. Because the 87-base-pair reads could not distinguish some IMGT-functional V segments, including TRBV6-2 and TRBV6-3, those segments were excluded. In a later analysis, TCR association rates were found to vary across HLA loci, with the most associated TCRs seen for DRB1 alleles and the fewest for HLA-C alleles. A later genetic analysis reported fewer N-insertions in productive TCRs among donors in an Asian-associated ancestry cluster than the roughly 720-donor mean. While some public TCRs were present in many individuals, most TCR sequences turned up only very rarely across donors. According to a later analysis, parvovirus B19, influenza, CMV and Epstein-Barr virus appeared linked to several top co-occurrence clusters. Most CMV-associated TCR beta chains appeared to be HLA-restricted in a later analysis, and the HLA associations seemed to be driven largely by CMV exposure. A further reported finding was that TCR beta sequences accurately predicted the HLA-A and HLA-B alleles for most subjects in the first cohort. In both the original and validation cohorts, the classifier was reported to diagnose cytomegalovirus status with high specificity and sensitivity. In vitro tests confirmed that a few of the cytomegalovirus-associated TCR beta chains recognize cytomegalovirus antigens. A total of fewer than 200 TCR beta chains were listed by the study as associated with cytomegalovirus. Linkage disequilibrium might explain the correlated functional status among segregating V segments, but an unknown experimental factor could not be ruled out. In a later analysis, HLA-associated TCR beta chains were found to be more clonally expanded and to have lower generation probabilities than equally common non-associated chains. Broadly in line with IMGT annotations, most TCR beta V segments showed up in productive rearrangements about 87% or about 30% of the time in an earlier analysis of about 500 of the donors. An association between a missense DCLRE1C variant and V-gene and J-gene trimming of TCR beta chains was found in a later genetic analysis and replicated in an independent cohort. In a later analysis, more than 15,000 TCR beta sequences were associated with specific HLA alleles at a false discovery rate of 0.05. The presence/absence analyses assumed that sequencing depth was roughly uniform across donors, and that assumption may not be true.

V loses 6 bases at its end and J loses 3 bases; junction bases beyond the gene matches: 4. The CDR3 holds 14 amino acids from the cysteine to the phenylalanine. Only the CDR3 DNA is retained, 42 bases long and in frame from the first base. CDR1 MNHEY and CDR2 SVGAGI were looked up in the germline V gene. The receptor library was made with the immunoSEQ multiplex PCR assay. For the multiplex PCR, a mixture combining 60 forward primers for TCR Vbeta segments and 13 reverse primers for TCR Jbeta segments was used. The CDR3 region of rearranged TCR beta genes was amplified from genomic DNA with a multiplex PCR assay. On the Illumina HiSeq System, the amplified TCR beta libraries were sequenced as 87-base-pair reads. The authors' pipeline ran thus. Across the roughly 700 repertoires, a later analysis counted tens of millions of unique TCR beta chains, about 10 million of which were shared by at least two donors. Raw reads were error-corrected and collapsed into unique sequences with a nearest-neighbor algorithm that merged closely related sequences to remove PCR and sequencing errors. Alignment of CDR3 sequences to IMGT reference sequences was used to assign V, D and J gene segments. Each retained sequence needed at least a six-nucleotide match to both a V gene segment and a J gene segment. A rearrangement counted as productive if the CDR3 had no stop codons and remained in frame with V and J, and every other rearrangement counted as non-productive. Following IMGT convention, CDR3 was defined as the stretch from the second conserved V-encoded cysteine up to the conserved J-encoded phenylalanine. The earlier analysis of a few hundred of the donors excluded sequences that lacked an unambiguous match to a single V gene segment. An earlier analysis of fewer than 750 of the donors classified V segments as functional when productive rearrangements were above 56.7% and as segregating when the standard deviation between donors was above 5%. A statistical classification framework was built to diagnose cytomegalovirus status from the catalog of TCR beta chain sequences. In a later analysis, TCR nucleotide sequences were compared against IMGT/GENE-DB human TR gene sequences so that V and J genes could be assigned. Using the TCRdist pipeline, a later analysis assigned CDR3 sequences along with most-parsimonious VDJ recombination scenarios. In a later analysis, every TCR beta chain was defined by the combination of its CDR3 amino acid sequence and its V-gene family, and reads without a unique V-gene family were dropped. To address suspected cross-contamination and a sequencing artifact, a later analysis removed 550 to 750 highly shared, low-generation-probability nucleotide sequences. A later analysis calculated a clonal expansion index for each public chain from normalized within-repertoire ranks of inferred template counts. A later analysis computed generation probabilities with a VDJ recombination model fitted to out-of-frame rearrangements, and checked the results against IGoR. In a later analysis, TCR-TCR, TCR-HLA and TCR-CMV co-occurrence was scored with hypergeometric tests, and a repertoire-size bias correction was applied to TCR pairs. In a later analysis, false discovery rates were estimated by permuting HLA or CMV assignments 20 times. In a later analysis, co-occurring TCRs were grouped with DBSCAN, and TCRdist sequence similarity was added when clustering was performed within HLA-allele-positive subsets. Repertoires with fewer than 30,000 or more than 120,000 public chains were left out of co-occurrence clustering, as were about 5 repertoires with anomalous nucleotide sharing. As stored in TCRdb, this immuneACCESS dataset retains in-frame rearrangements with V and J assigned. A fraction of the clones does not appear; measured against another copy, unresolved V genes explain less than half of the discrepancy, and the remainder lacks a known reason. Clone size and V and J calls were adopted from that table, with D and trimming inferred from the DNA. This sample holds approximately 160,000 clones; approximately 77% were observed only once. The top ten constitute 7.4% of the sample.

In total, over 600 healthy bone marrow donors made up the cohort. All cohort members were sampled while nominally healthy, although unrecorded immune exposures were likely present. The donor tested CMV seropositive, placing the donor among the approximately 290 seropositive members of the cohort. Every donor gave a peripheral blood sample, and the peripheral blood mononuclear cells from that sample were used for TCR beta sequencing. The Qiagen DNeasy Blood Extraction Kit was used to extract genomic DNA from the blood cell samples. A remark on this clone: Its antigen is still unknown. Within one base of it there is no much larger clone, and no base qualities were kept.

Sequences were obtained from PBMCs. This TCR derives from a male donor in good health and CMV-seropositive. Rearrangement joined TRBV6-5 to TRBJ2-2; TRBD1 fits 7 bases in the junction. This receptor carries the CDR3 CASRKTGDTGELFF. The nucleotides read TGTGCCAGCAGAAAAACAGGGGACACCGGGGAGCTGTTTTTT.